The 27 T cell receptor beta chains below come from one sample, sequenced in a study of cytomegalovirus exposure and HLA in healthy donors. PCR was performed using 60 Vbeta and 13 Jbeta primers. The assay was immunoSEQ multiplex PCR, and TCRdb's table has in-frame clones only and misses some. The table lists about 250,000 clones, more than 55% of them singletons. The sequenced material came from PBMCs. The receptor source for this set is a female donor in good health and CMV-seronegative.

This chain uses TRBV30 with TRBJ2-5, with 8 nucleotides matching TRBD2. The last part of the DNA fits TRBJ2-7 better; the J call may be wrong. Germline V gene data show CDR1 as GTSNPN and CDR2 as SVGIG (reference sequence). The CDR3 has 14 amino acids. The CDR3 bases are TGTGCCTGGAACCCGGGGGGGCCTTACTACGAGCAGTACTTC. Protein: CAWNPGGPYYEQYF.

The table lists this clone with a few counts. The chain couples TRBV6-1 to TRBJ2-7; 7 bases are shared with TRBD1. The V gene end was trimmed by 2 bases and the J gene end by 3 bases; junction bases not matched to a gene: 10. CDR3 size: 16 residues. Germline values: CDR1 MNHNS, CDR2 SASEGT. The CDR3 sequence is CASSESSFRGIYEQYF. CDR3 bases: TGTGCCAGCAGTGAATCTTCTTTCAGGGGGATCTACGAGCAGTACTTC.

V gene TRBV6-5 combines with J gene TRBJ1-1; D is perhaps TRBD1 (6 bases). CDR3 length equals 13 residues. Germline V lookup: CDR1 MNHEY, CDR2 SVGAGI. Between the trimmed V and J ends, which lost 2 bases and 7 bases, there was a span of 11 bases. The CDR3, as DNA: TGTGCCAGCAGTTACCATCCACAGGGTGAAGCTTTCTTT. Its protein is CASSYHPQGEAFF.

V gene TRBV28 combines with J gene TRBJ2-5; TRBD2 is a possible D gene (7 bases). The length of the CDR3 is 15 residues. Germline CDR1 and CDR2: MDHEN and SYDVKM. The V gene lost 3 bases and the J gene lost 4 bases, with 15 bases spanning the gap. CDR3 amino acids: CASSLAPRGLETQYF. The CDR3 DNA reads TGTGCCAGCAGTTTGGCCCCGCGGGGGCTAGAGACCCAGTACTTC.

The V call is TRBV5-1, the J call TRBJ2-2; 9 bases are a match to TRBD1. CDR3 size: 18 residues. In germline, CDR1 is SGHRS, CDR2 YFSETQ. Trimming at V came to 3 bases and at J to 7 bases, leaving 16 bases not matched to a gene. CDR3 nucleotide sequence: TGCGCCAGCAGCTCCTGGGCTACCGGGACAGGGTTGGTCGGGGAGCTGTTTTTT. It specifies CASSSWATGTGLVGELFF.

The chain links TRBV29-1 to TRBJ2-7; 7 nucleotides align to TRBD1. The germline V gene encodes CDR1 SQVTM and CDR2 ANQGSEA. V lost 6 bases and J lost 0; bases outside the gene matches: 2. The CDR3 is 12 amino acids. CDR3 nucleotide sequence: TGCAGCGTCCAGGGGGACTCCTACGAGCAGTACTTC. Encoded protein: CSVQGDSYEQYF.

This clone was counted only a few times. The J gene is TRBJ1-1, the V gene TRBV6-1; 7 bases are a match to TRBD1. The CDR3 extends over 15 amino acids. Germline values: CDR1 MNHNS, CDR2 SASEGT. The ends lost 4 bases at V and 1 base at J; junction bases unmatched: 6. As DNA, the CDR3 is TGTGCCAGCAGTGCACAGGGGCTCACGAACACTGAAGCTTTCTTT. It translates to CASSAQGLTNTEAFF.

The chain has TRBV19 and TRBJ1-6; D perhaps matches TRBD1 (5 bases). The CDR3 spans 14 residues. With 4 bases removed from V and 7 bases from J, the gap between germline ends came to 11 bases. Germline V gene lookup returns CDR1 LNHDA and CDR2 SQIVND (reference sequence). CDR3 loop: CASSTARQNSPLHF. The CDR3 DNA reads TGTGCCAGTAGTACGGCGCGACAGAATTCACCCCTCCACTTT.

This clone was counted a few times. The chain carries TRBV6-1 and TRBJ1-5; D not certain. CDR3 length: 13 amino acids. V was shortened by 5 bases and J by 5 bases, with 10 bases between the two germline ends. The germline V gene has CDR1 MNHNS and CDR2 SASEGT. The CDR3: CASSMGFDQPQHF. Written as DNA, the CDR3 is TGTGCCAGCAGTATGGGCTTCGATCAGCCCCAGCATTTT.

This rearrangement joins TRBV7-2 to TRBJ2-7; 7 bases fit TRBD2. The CDR3 is 16 residues long. Trimming took 3 bases from V and 1 from J; bases not matched to a gene: 9. Germline loops: CDR1 SGHTA, CDR2 FQGNSA. The chain's CDR3 is CASSLMRLAVSYEQYF. CDR3 nucleotide sequence: TGTGCCAGCAGCTTGATGCGGCTAGCGGTTTCCTACGAGCAGTACTTC.

CDR3: CASSLSQGAYEQYF. CDR3 sequence (DNA): TGTGCCAGCAGCTTAAGCCAGGGGGCCTACGAGCAGTACTTC. The chain is built from TRBV7-6 and TRBJ2-7, with 7 nucleotides matching TRBD1. CDR1 and CDR2 from the germline V gene are SGHVS and FNYEAQ. The CDR3 consists of 14 residues. The V and J ends lost 2 bases and 2 bases, in that order; junction bases with no gene match: 3.

This rearrangement joins TRBV30 to TRBJ2-1; D is perhaps TRBD2 (6 bases). Germline V lookup: CDR1 GTSNPN, CDR2 SVGIG (reference sequence). CDR3 length equals 16 residues. The V gene lost 4 bases and the J gene lost 0 bases, with 16 bases spanning the gap. CDR3 amino acids: CAWTLKRTNSYNEQFF. The CDR3 coding sequence is TGTGCCTGGACCCTAAAAAGGACTAACTCCTACAATGAGCAGTTCTTC.

V gene TRBV4-1 combines with J gene TRBJ2-3, with TRBD1 matching 11 bases. The length of the CDR3 is 19 residues. V was clipped by 1 base and J by 7 bases; unmatched bases: 16. The germline CDR1 and CDR2 sequences are MGHRA and YSYEKL. The chain's CDR3 is CASSQVTSGQGVVMNTQYF. Written as DNA, the CDR3 is TGCGCCAGCAGCCAAGTAACCTCGGGACAGGGGGTTGTTATGAATACGCAGTATTTT.

The V and J genes are TRBV25-1 and TRBJ2-2, with 9 bases lining up with TRBD1. The length of the CDR3 is 15 residues. Germline CDR1 MGHDK, CDR2 SYGVNS. The J segment lost 5 bases and the V segment lost 6 bases, leaving 7 bases of the junction unmatched. The CDR3 reads CASRATGGRTGELFF. CDR3 in DNA: TGTGCCAGCAGGGCGACAGGGGGTAGGACCGGGGAGCTGTTTTTT.

This clone was counted a few times. This chain links TRBV30 with TRBJ1-2; TRBD1 might be the D (5 bases). The CDR3 has 11 residues. Trimming took 1 base from V and 7 from J, leaving 7 bases between them. Germline values: CDR1 GTSNPN, CDR2 SVGIG (reference sequence). The chain's CDR3 is CAWSAGGGYTF. Here the CDR3 DNA reads TGTGCCTGGAGTGCCGGGGGTGGCTACACCTTC.

The chain employs TRBV6-5 and TRBJ1-2; weak D call: TRBD1 (5 bases). The CDR3 is 14 residues long. Trimming shortened V by 6 bases and J by 8 bases, and 19 bases separated the two germline ends. Germline lookup yields CDR1 MNHEY and CDR2 SVGAGI. In DNA, the CDR3 is TGTGCCAGCAGCCAGGGCCAACGCGGGGGGGGCTACACCTTC. Residues: CASSQGQRGGGYTF.

This CDR3 reads CASREWEGWNTGELFF. CDR3 coding DNA: TGTGCCAGCAGAGAGTGGGAGGGCTGGAACACCGGGGAGCTGTTTTTT. The chain is built from TRBV11-3 and TRBJ2-2; the match to TRBD2 covers 7 bases. V gave up 6 bases and J gave up 1 base; unmatched junction bases: 8. The germline V gene has CDR1 SGHNT and CDR2 YENEEA. The CDR3 consists of 16 residues.

The chain links TRBV6-5 to TRBJ2-1, with D hard to call. The germline V gene has CDR1 MNHEY and CDR2 SVGAGI. With 5 bases removed from V and 2 bases from J, the gap between germline ends came to 4 bases. This CDR3 contains 12 residues. This CDR3 reads CASSTTYNEQFF. In DNA form, the CDR3 reads TGTGCCAGCAGTACTACCTACAATGAGCAGTTCTTC.

V usage is TRBV6-5 and J usage is TRBJ2-3, with 8 positions matching TRBD2. Germline CDR1 is MNHEY and CDR2 is SVGAGI. The CDR3 is 15 amino acids. The V and J ends lost 2 bases and 6 bases, in that order; junction bases with no gene match: 7. The CDR3 reads CASSYPTGGSDTQYF. For the CDR3, the DNA is TGTGCCAGCAGTTACCCAACGGGAGGGTCGGATACGCAGTATTTT.

This clone was detected only once. CDR3 nucleotides: TGTGCCAGCAGCCCCCGACTTAGCTCTCTCGCCCCCGGAGGCATTCAGTACTTC. Amino acid sequence: CASSPRLSSLAPGGIQYF. The chain carries TRBV11-2 and TRBJ2-4, with D possibly being TRBD2 (5 bases). Germline-derived CDR1 and CDR2 are SGHAT and FQNNGV. The CDR3 length is 18 residues. Trimming stripped 5 bases from V and 9 bases from J, with 29 bases between.

The rearrangement links TRBV2 to TRBJ1-2; 9 bases agree with TRBD1. The V and J ends lost 5 bases and 5 bases, in that order; junction bases with no gene match: 6. The CDR3 runs to 14 residues. Germline CDR1 and CDR2: SNHLY and FYNNEI. For the CDR3, the DNA is TGTGCCAGCAGTCCACAGGGGGCCGGGTATGGCTACACCTTC. Its protein is CASSPQGAGYGYTF.

The rearrangement joins TRBV28 to TRBJ1-5, with TRBD1 identical over 8 bases. V lost 6 bases to trimming and J lost 4 bases; unmatched junction nucleotides: 8. The CDR3 extends over 15 amino acids. Germline-derived CDR1 and CDR2 are MDHEN and SYDVKM. The CDR3 region has the DNA TGTGCCAGCAGACAAATGGACAGGGAGAATCAGCCCCAGCATTTT. Its protein product is CASRQMDRENQPQHF.

J is TRBJ2-7 and V is TRBV5-4; tentative D call: TRBD2 (6 bases). CDR1 is SGHNT and CDR2 is YYREEE in the germline V gene (reference sequence). CDR3 length: 16 residues. The V end lost 3 bases, the J end lost 0 bases, and 16 bases lay between the germline ends. CDR3 sequence (DNA): TGTGCCAGCAGCTCCGGGAGACAGCGAGGCTCCTACGAGCAGTACTTC. This gives the protein CASSSGRQRGSYEQYF.

The chain combines TRBV9 with TRBJ2-2; the D gene is possibly TRBD2 (5 bases). This CDR3 is 15 amino acids long. CDR1 and CDR2 (germline): SGDLS, YYNGEE. V was pared by 4 bases and J by 3 bases, with 13 bases between. The CDR3 sequence: CASSPHGRDTGELFF. As DNA, the CDR3 is TGTGCCAGCAGCCCTCACGGGCGGGACACCGGGGAGCTGTTTTTT.

The rearrangement joins TRBV6-4 to TRBJ2-5; 10 nucleotides match TRBD2. The J call is uncertain, as TRBJ2-7 better fits the DNA end. This CDR3 comprises 16 residues. The germline CDR1 and CDR2 sequences are MRHNA and SNTAGT. The CDR3 sequence is CASRGGAGLANYEQYF. In DNA form, the CDR3 reads TGTGCCAGCAGGGGGGGAGCGGGACTAGCGAACTACGAGCAGTACTTC.

This clone showed up just a few times. The chain uses TRBV5-6 and TRBJ2-2; D unresolved. The CDR3 consists of 12 residues. The germline gives CDR1 SGHDT, CDR2 YYEEEE. V was clipped by 0 bases and J by 7 bases, with 4 bases between them. The CDR3 DNA reads as TGTGCCAGCAGCTTGGCCTTCGGGGAGCTGTTTTTT. Translation gives CASSLAFGELFF.

The J gene is TRBJ2-3, the V gene TRBV30; 7 bases are a match to TRBD1. The V gene's germline CDR1 is GTSNPN and CDR2 SVGIG (reference sequence). This CDR3 spans 14 amino acids. J lost 5 bases, V lost 2 bases, and 7 bases had no gene match. Here the CDR3 reads CAWSSRGNRDTQYF. The CDR3 coding sequence is TGTGCCTGGAGTTCCAGGGGGAATCGAGATACGCAGTATTTT.